A single sample gave rise to the 23 T cell receptor delta chains below, sequenced in a study of human gamma delta and Vdelta1 T cells. TCRdb fed the PCR reads into CATT to redo clone calling. The sample contains 6,000 to 7,000 delta-chain clones, approximately 36% of which appear only once. These TCRs are of unknown antigen specificity. The sample comprised Vdelta1 gamma-delta T cells from blood grown in culture (DOT cells). The receptors were gathered from a human donor in good health.

This chain joins TRDV1 and TRDJ1, with TRDD3 identical over 11 bases. Germline V gene lookup returns CDR1 TSWWSYY and CDR2 QGS. The ends lost 0 bases at V and 0 bases at J; junction bases unmatched: 27. The CDR3 runs to 25 residues. Here the CDR3 reads CALGELKNVLGDMGVRGAYTDKLIF. The CDR3 DNA reads as TGTGCTCTTGGGGAACTGAAGAACGTACTGGGGGATATGGGGGTTCGGGGAGCGTACACCGATAAACTCATCTTT.

For this clone: Given a far larger clone just one base away, this is likely a sequencing read error. The rearrangement joins TRDV1 to TRDJ1; 12 bases line up with TRDD3. This CDR3 region has 21 residues. CDR1 is TSWWSYY and CDR2 is QGS in the germline V gene. Trimming took 5 bases from V and 3 from J; bases not matched to a gene: 22. The CDR3 loop is CALGFYGPRLTGGYLADKLIF. The DNA of the CDR3 is TGTGCTCTTGGGTTCTACGGACCCCGTCTTACTGGGGGATACCTTGCCGATAAACTCATCTTT.

In its sample, this clone was seen a few times. The V call is TRDV1, the J call TRDJ1, with TRDD3 identical over 8 bases. This CDR3 has 16 residues. The germline V gene encodes CDR1 TSWWSYY and CDR2 QGS. Trimming at V came to 1 base and at J to 8 bases, leaving 12 bases not matched to a gene. The CDR3 region has the DNA TGTGCTCTTGGGGAACCCATCTACGGGGGGATATTCAAACTCATCTTT. It is translated as CALGEPIYGGIFKLIF.

This clone was seen more than once but under ten times. The chain joins TRDV1 to TRDJ1; D ambiguous. This CDR3 is 13 amino acids long. Germline CDR1 and CDR2: TSWWSYY and QGS. V gave up 4 bases and J gave up 8 bases, with 14 bases separating them. The CDR3 coding sequence is TGTGCTCTTGGGGGACTCCCGAGTTTAAAACTCATCTTT. It yields the protein CALGGLPSLKLIF.

This clone occurred a few times. This chain uses TRDV1 with TRDJ1, with TRDD3 matching over 8 bases. Germline CDR1 and CDR2: TSWWSYY and QGS. After removal of 1 base from V and 0 bases from J, the junction contained 22 bases not matched to a gene. There are 22 residues in the CDR3. The CDR3 DNA reads as TGTGCTCTTGGGGAACGCGGCCTCCTACGAGAACTGGGGGTCACGTACACCGATAAACTCATCTTT. Translation: CALGERGLLRELGVTYTDKLIF.

The chain combines TRDV1 with TRDJ1; TRDD3 aligns across 11 bases. This CDR3 contains 18 residues. Germline CDR1 TSWWSYY, CDR2 QGS. V lost 3 bases, J lost 1 base, and 10 bases stayed unmatched. Here the CDR3 DNA reads TGTGCTCTTGGGGACTCTGGGTACTGGGGGATATTCACCGATAAACTCATCTTT. Protein product: CALGDSGYWGIFTDKLIF.

With respect to this clone: The same CDR3 can be traced to other DNA sequences in this sample. The V and J genes are TRDV1 and TRDJ1, with 7 bases identical to TRDD3. CDR1 TSWWSYY and CDR2 QGS come from the germline V gene. Germline trimming cut 0 bases from V and 0 bases from J; bases unmatched to any gene: 28. The CDR3 is 24 amino acids. CDR3: CALGELNPMGVYWGIRNNTDKLIF. DNA for the CDR3: TGTGCTCTTGGGGAACTCAATCCTATGGGGGTTTACTGGGGTATACGCAACAACACCGATAAACTCATCTTT.

V and J are TRDV1 and TRDJ1; D gene ambiguous. V was shortened by 2 bases and J by 0 bases, with 25 bases between the two germline ends. CDR1 and CDR2 (germline): TSWWSYY, QGS. This CDR3 is built from 20 residues. The CDR3 region has the DNA TGTGCTCTTGGGGAAGTTTTTCCACTACGTGTACGAAGGTACACCGATAAACTCATCTTT. This translates into CALGEVFPLRVRRYTDKLIF.

About this clone itself: A much bigger clone sits one base away, suggesting this may be a read error. Different DNA sequences within this sample yield the same CDR3. The rearrangement links TRDV1 to TRDJ1; TRDD3 matches at 11 bases. CDR3 size: 21 residues. Trimming removed 0 bases from V and 3 bases from J; junction bases left unmatched: 18. Germline V CDR1 and CDR2: TSWWSYY, QGS. The chain's CDR3 is CALGELSPTGVLGDISDKLIF. Written as DNA, the CDR3 is TGTGCTCTTGGGGAACTCTCTCCCACGGGGGTACTGGGGGATATCTCCGATAAACTCATCTTT.

The chain carries TRDV1 and TRDJ1; no firm D call. The CDR3 is made up of 18 amino acids. V was trimmed by 6 bases and J by 4 bases, leaving 27 bases between them. The V gene's germline CDR1 is TSWWSYY and CDR2 QGS. The CDR3 region is CALGPLPLSPFKHDKLIF. In DNA, the CDR3 is TGTGCTCTTGGCCCGCTCCCCTTAAGCCCATTTAAACACGATAAACTCATCTTT.

V and J are TRDV1 and TRDJ1; 11 bases are shared with TRDD3. The CDR3 is 25 residues long. Germline assignment: CDR1 TSWWSYY and CDR2 QGS. V was clipped by 1 base and J by 0 bases; unmatched bases: 28. This chain's CDR3 is CALGEPRWNPARLGDTIRYTDKLIF. The CDR3 DNA is TGTGCTCTTGGGGAACCCCGATGGAATCCTGCCCGTCTGGGGGATACAATACGGTACACCGATAAACTCATCTTT.

Notes on this clone: A single base separates this from a much larger clone, so it may be a read error. This chain links TRDV1 with TRDJ1, with 9 bases matching TRDD3. CDR1 is TSWWSYY, CDR2 QGS, per germline. The CDR3 has 23 amino acids. After removal of 5 bases from V and 0 bases from J, the junction contained 28 bases not matched to a gene. The CDR3 DNA reads TGTGCTCTTGGGAAAACTCAAACCCTACCCTCTGTTCTGGGGGATCGGTACACCGATAAACTCATCTTT. It translates to CALGKTQTLPSVLGDRYTDKLIF.

Turning to this clone: It may be a read error: a sequence one base away is much more abundant. This sample includes further DNA sequences coding for the same CDR3. The rearrangement links TRDV1 to TRDJ1, with 8 bases aligning to TRDD2. Germline V gene lookup returns CDR1 TSWWSYY and CDR2 QGS. CDR3 size: 18 residues. CDR3 bases: TGTGCTCTGGGGGGTACACTTCCTACCCCCTCGTACACCGATAAACTCATCTTT. Encoded protein: CALGGTLPTPSYTDKLIF.

V and J are TRDV1 and TRDJ1, with a possible D match to TRDD2 (9 bases). This CDR3 has 21 residues. With 2 bases removed from V and 4 bases from J, the gap between germline ends came to 32 bases. Germline V lookup: CDR1 TSWWSYY, CDR2 QGS. The CDR3 nucleotides are TGTGCTCTTGGGGAAGCCTTCCTACGAGACTGGGGGCTAGAGTACGGCGATAAACTCATCTTT. It codes for CALGEAFLRDWGLEYGDKLIF.

The chain carries TRDV1 and TRDJ1; 10 positions agree with TRDD3. From germline, CDR1 is TSWWSYY and CDR2 QGS. This CDR3 is built from 17 residues. V trimming: 3 bases; J trimming: 2 bases; junction bases outside the gene matches: 9. The DNA for the CDR3 is TGTGCTCTTGGGGACTTCCTGTACTGGGGGATTACCGATAAACTCATCTTT. It yields the protein CALGDFLYWGITDKLIF.

This chain joins TRAV29/DV5 and TRDJ1; perhaps TRDD3 as D (9 bases). Deletions cut 4 bases from V and 11 bases from J, with 39 bases between. The length of the CDR3 is 19 residues. Germline CDR1 and CDR2: NSMFDY and ISSIKDK. The CDR3 here is CAASLPTPWAGGSPPTLIF. The CDR3 region has the DNA TGTGCAGCATCTCTTCCTACCCCGTGGGCTGGGGGATCCCCGCCCACCCTCATCTTT. Supplemented by reference TRAV29/DV5 and TRDJ1, the full variable domain reads DQQVKQNSPSLSVQEGRISILNCDYTNSMFDYFLWYKKYPAEGPTFLISISSIKDKNEDGRFTVFLNKSAKHLSLHIVPSQPGDSAVYFCAASLPTPWAGGSPPTLIFGKGTRVTVEP.

The chain is built from TRDV1 and TRDJ1, with D perhaps given as TRDD2 or TRDD3 (5 bases each). Germline values: CDR1 TSWWSYY, CDR2 QGS. The V end was cut by 2 bases, the J end by 0 bases, with 28 bases between. The CDR3 is 21 amino acids. The CDR3 sequence: CALGECSPYPGGHPHTDKLIF. CDR3 bases: TGTGCTCTTGGGGAATGTTCACCCTACCCGGGGGGTCACCCCCACACCGATAAACTCATCTTT.

In its sample, this clone was seen once. The chain is built from TRAV38-2/DV8 and TRDJ1; TRDD3 aligns across 13 bases. V was clipped by 0 bases and J by 4 bases; unmatched bases: 24. Germline V gene lookup returns CDR1 TSESDYY and CDR2 QEAYKQQN. The CDR3 consists of 23 residues. The CDR3 DNA reads TGTGCTTATAGGAGCGCGCCCCAAAGCCAATACTGGGGGATACGCCGCGGGCTCGATAAACTCATCTTT. Amino acids: CAYRSAPQSQYWGIRRGLDKLIF.

As to this clone: Its ends do not fully match the called genes, so a read error is possible. The sample contains more than one DNA sequence encoding this CDR3. The chain employs TRDV1 and TRDJ1, with D possibly being TRDD2 (9 bases). Germline values: CDR1 TSWWSYY, CDR2 QGS. The CDR3 has 28 residues. The CDR3 protein is CALGPGLPTPVRRSGLLGGAPYTDKLIF. Here the CDR3 DNA reads TGCGCTCTTGGGCCCGGCCTTCCTACTCCGGTTAGGAGGTCAGGATTACTGGGGGGAGCCCCCTACACCGATAAACTCATCTTT.

This clone has only a few counts. The rearrangement links TRDV1 to TRDJ1, with 8 bases identical to TRDD3. Trimming removed 0 bases from V and 0 bases from J; junction bases left unmatched: 36. Germline V gene data show CDR1 as TSWWSYY and CDR2 as QGS. The CDR3 is 27 residues long. DNA of the CDR3: TGTGCTCTTGGGGAACTGACATGGACTCCTATCCCCATTCCTTACTGGGGGTCCTACGAGTACACCGATAAACTCATCTTT. Amino acids: CALGELTWTPIPIPYWGSYEYTDKLIF.

The chain links TRDV1 to TRDJ1; 7 bases line up with TRDD3. The ends lost 6 bases at V and 0 bases at J; junction bases unmatched: 16. Germline assignment: CDR1 TSWWSYY and CDR2 QGS. The CDR3 consists of 18 residues. CDR3 sequence: CALGHGVDTGVHTDKLIF. DNA of the CDR3: TGTGCTCTTGGCCACGGAGTGGATACTGGGGTTCACACCGATAAACTCATCTTT.

The V call is TRDV1, the J call TRDJ1; 11 bases are a match to TRDD3. Germline values: CDR1 TSWWSYY, CDR2 QGS. The CDR3 covers 18 residues. With 0 bases clipped from V and 0 bases from J, the junction kept 6 bases outside the gene matches. The CDR3 nucleotides read TGTGCTCTTGGGGAACTTGCTGGGGGATACTGGTACACCGATAAACTCATCTTT. The encoded protein is CALGELAGGYWYTDKLIF.

V usage is TRDV1 and J usage is TRDJ3, with 13 bases aligning to TRDD3. CDR3 size: 28 residues. Germline loops: CDR1 TSWWSYY, CDR2 QGS. Germline trimming cut 4 bases from V and 0 bases from J; bases unmatched to any gene: 30. The DNA of the CDR3 is TGTGCTCTTGGGGCCCCTCCATTCGGGCCACCTTACTGGGGGATACGCTTTCCTAGCTCCTGGGACACCCGACAGATGTTTTTC. Residues: CALGAPPFGPPYWGIRFPSSWDTRQMFF.